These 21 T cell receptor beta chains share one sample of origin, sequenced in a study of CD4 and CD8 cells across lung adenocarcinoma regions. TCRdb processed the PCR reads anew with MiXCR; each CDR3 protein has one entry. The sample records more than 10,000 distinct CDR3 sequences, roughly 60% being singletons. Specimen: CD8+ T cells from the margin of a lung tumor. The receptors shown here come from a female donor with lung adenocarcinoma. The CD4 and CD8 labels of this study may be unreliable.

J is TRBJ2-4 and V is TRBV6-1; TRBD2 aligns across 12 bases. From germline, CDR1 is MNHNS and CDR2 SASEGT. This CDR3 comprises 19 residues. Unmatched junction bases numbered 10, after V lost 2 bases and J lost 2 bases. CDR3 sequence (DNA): TGTGCCAGCAGTGAAAAGCCTAGCGGGAGGGCCTGGTCCAAAAACATTCAGTACTTC. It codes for CASSEKPSGRAWSKNIQYF.

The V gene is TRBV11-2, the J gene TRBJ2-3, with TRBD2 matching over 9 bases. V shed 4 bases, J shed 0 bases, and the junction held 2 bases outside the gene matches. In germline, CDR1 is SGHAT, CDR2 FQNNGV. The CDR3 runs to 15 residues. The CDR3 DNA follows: TGTGCCAGCAGCTATAGCGGGGGAAGCACAGATACGCAGTATTTT. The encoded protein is CASSYSGGSTDTQYF.

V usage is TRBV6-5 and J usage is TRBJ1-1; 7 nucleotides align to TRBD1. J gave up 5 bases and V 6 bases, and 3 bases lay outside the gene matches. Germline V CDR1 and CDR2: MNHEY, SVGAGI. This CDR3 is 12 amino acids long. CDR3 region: CASRTGVTEAFF. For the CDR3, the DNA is TGTGCCAGCAGAACAGGGGTAACTGAAGCTTTCTTT.

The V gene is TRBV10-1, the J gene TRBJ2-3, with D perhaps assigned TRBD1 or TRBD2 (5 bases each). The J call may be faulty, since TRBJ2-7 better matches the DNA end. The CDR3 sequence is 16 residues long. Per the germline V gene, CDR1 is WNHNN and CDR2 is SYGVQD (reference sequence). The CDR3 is CASSDKGLGATDMQYF. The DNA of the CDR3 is TGCGCCAGCAGCGATAAGGGGCTGGGAGCCACAGATATGCAGTACTTC.

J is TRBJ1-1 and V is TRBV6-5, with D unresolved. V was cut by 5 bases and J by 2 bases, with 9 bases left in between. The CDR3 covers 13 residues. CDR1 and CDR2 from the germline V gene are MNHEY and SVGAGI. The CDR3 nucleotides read TGTGCCAGCAGTCTACAGATAAACACTGAAGCTTTCTTT. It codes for CASSLQINTEAFF.

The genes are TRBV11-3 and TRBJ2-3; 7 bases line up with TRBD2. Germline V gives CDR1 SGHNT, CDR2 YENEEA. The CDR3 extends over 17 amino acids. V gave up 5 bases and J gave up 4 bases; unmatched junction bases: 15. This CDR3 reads CASSKGGGGGGPDTQYF. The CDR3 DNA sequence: TGTGCCAGCAGCAAGGGAGGTGGGGGGGGTGGCCCAGATACGCAGTATTTT.

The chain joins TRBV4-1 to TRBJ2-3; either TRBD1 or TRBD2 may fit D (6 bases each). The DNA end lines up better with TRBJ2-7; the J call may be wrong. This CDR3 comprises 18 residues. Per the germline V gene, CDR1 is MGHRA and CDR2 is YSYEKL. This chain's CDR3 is CASSQGDGGRGAKDTQYF. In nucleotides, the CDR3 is TGCGCCAGCAGCCAAGGAGACGGGGGCCGGGGAGCCAAAGATACGCAGTACTTC.

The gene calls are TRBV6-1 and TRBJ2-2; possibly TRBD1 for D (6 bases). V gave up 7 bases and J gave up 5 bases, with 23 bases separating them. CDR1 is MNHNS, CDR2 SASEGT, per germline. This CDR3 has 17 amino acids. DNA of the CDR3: TGTGCCAGCAAGGACAGCCGGGGCAGTTTAAGGACCGGGGAGCTGTTTTTT. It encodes CASKDSRGSLRTGELFF.

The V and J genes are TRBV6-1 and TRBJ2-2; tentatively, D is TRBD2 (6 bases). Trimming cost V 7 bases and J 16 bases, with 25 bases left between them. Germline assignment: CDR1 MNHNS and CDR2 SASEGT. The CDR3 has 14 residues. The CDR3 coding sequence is TGTGCCAGCAAAGGGACTGGGATTACAGAGGCGCAGTTTTTT. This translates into CASKGTGITEAQFF.

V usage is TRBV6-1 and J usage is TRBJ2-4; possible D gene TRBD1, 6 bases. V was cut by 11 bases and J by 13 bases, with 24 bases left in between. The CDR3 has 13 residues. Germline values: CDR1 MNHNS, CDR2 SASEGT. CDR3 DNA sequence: TGTGCCTGGGGGCTGTTAGCCAAAGACACGCAGTACTTC. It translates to CAWGLLAKDTQYF.

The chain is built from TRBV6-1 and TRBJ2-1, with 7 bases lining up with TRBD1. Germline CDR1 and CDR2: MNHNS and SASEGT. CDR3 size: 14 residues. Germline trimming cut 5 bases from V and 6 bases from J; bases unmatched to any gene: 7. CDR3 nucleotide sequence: TGTGCCAGCAGTCCGCTGACAGGGATCAATGAGCAGTTCTTC. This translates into CASSPLTGINEQFF.

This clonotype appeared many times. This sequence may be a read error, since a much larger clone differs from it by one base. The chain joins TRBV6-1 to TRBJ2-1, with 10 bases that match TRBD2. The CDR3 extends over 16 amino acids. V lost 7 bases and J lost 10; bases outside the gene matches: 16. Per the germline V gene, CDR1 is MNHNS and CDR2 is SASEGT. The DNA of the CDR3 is TGTGCCAGCAAGACAGGACTAGCGGCAACCCTTTACGAGCAGTTCTTC. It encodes CASKTGLAATLYEQFF.

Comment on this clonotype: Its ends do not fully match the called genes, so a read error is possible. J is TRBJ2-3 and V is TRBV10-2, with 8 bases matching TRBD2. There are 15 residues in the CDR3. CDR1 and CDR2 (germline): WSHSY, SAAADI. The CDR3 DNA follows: TGCGCCAGCAGAGAGCGAGCGGGAGCCACAGACACGCAGTATTTC. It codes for CASRERAGATDTQYF.

CDR3 amino acids: CASVSGQMNDEQYF. The CDR3 bases are TGTGCCAGCGTCTCTGGACAGATGAACGACGAGCAGTACTTC. The V gene is TRBV6-1, the J gene TRBJ2-5, with D maybe TRBD1 (6 bases). The better agreement between TRBJ2-7 and the DNA end casts doubt on the J call. From germline, CDR1 is MNHNS and CDR2 SASEGT. This CDR3 is 14 amino acids long.

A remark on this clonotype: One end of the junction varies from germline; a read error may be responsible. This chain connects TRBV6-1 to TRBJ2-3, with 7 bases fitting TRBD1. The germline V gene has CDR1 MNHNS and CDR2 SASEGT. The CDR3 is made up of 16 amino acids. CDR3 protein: CASSPRGHPTTDTQYF. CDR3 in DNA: TGTGCCAGCAGTCCTAGGGGGCACCCAACCACAGATACTCAGTATTTC.

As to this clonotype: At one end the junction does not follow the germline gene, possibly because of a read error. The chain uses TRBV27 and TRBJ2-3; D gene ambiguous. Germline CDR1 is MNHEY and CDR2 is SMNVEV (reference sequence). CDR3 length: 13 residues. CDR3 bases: TGTGCCAGCGGGGAACGGGCCACAAATACGCAGTACTTT. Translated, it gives CASGERATNTQYF.

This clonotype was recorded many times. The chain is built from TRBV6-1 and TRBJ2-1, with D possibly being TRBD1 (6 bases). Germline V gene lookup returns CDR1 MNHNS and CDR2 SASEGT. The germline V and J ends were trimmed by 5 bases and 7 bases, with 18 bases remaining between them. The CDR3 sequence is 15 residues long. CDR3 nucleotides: TGTGCCAGCAGTCCATTACAGGGTATGGTGAATGAGCAGTTCTTC. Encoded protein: CASSPLQGMVNEQFF.

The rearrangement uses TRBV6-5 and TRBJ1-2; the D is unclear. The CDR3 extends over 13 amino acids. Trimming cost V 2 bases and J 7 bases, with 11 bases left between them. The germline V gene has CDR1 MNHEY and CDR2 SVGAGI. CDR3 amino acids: CASSYRVSGGYTF. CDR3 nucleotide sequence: TGTGCCAGCAGTTACAGGGTATCGGGTGGCTACACCTTC.

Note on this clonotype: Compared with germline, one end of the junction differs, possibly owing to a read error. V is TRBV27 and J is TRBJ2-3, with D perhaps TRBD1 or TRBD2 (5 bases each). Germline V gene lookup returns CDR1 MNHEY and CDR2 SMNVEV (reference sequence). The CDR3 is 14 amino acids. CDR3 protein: CAGSWGGFTETQYF. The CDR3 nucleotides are TGTGCGGGCAGTTGGGGCGGGTTCACAGAGACGCAGTATTTC.

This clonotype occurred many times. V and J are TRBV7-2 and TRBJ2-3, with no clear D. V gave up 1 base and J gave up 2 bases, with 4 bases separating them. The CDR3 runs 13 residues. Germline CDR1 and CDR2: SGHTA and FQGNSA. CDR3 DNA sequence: TGTGCCAGCAGCTTAGAGGTCACAGATACGCAGTATTTT. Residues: CASSLEVTDTQYF.

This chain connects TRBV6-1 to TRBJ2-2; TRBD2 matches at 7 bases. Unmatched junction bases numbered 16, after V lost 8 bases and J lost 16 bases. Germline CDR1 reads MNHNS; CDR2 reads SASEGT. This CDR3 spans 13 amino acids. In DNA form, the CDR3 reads TGTGCCAGCGGGGGTGGGAGGGCCGGGACGCAGTTTTTT. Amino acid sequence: CASGGGRAGTQFF.